What follows are 9 T cell receptor beta chains derived from one specimen sequenced in a study of beta chain features in type 1 diabetes. cDNA synthesis used the whole RNA isolate, giving expressed TCRB sequences. Using immunoSEQ multiplex PCR, the repertoire was profiled, and TCRdb retains in-frame clones only, with some absent. The table has roughly 250,000 clones, about 63% seen once; the top ten hold about 0.05%. The sample taken for sequencing was naive CD4+ T cells from blood. Receptors were obtained from a man aged 25 to 40 in good health.

For the CDR3, the DNA is TGTGCCAGCAGCCATAGCTCCTACGAGCAGTACTTC. This codes for CASSHSSYEQYF. The chain employs TRBV28 and TRBJ2-7; D remains ambiguous. From germline, CDR1 is MDHEN and CDR2 SYDVKM. Trimming stripped 6 bases from V and 0 bases from J, with 6 bases between. The CDR3 loop spans 12 amino acids.

This clone was recorded a few times. This chain joins TRBV28 and TRBJ2-1; D perhaps matches TRBD2 (6 bases). CDR1 and CDR2 from the germline V gene are MDHEN and SYDVKM. This CDR3 region has 11 residues. The V gene lost 2 bases and the J gene lost 10 bases, with 6 bases spanning the gap. In DNA form, the CDR3 reads TGTGCCAGCAGTTTAGCGGGAGAGCAGTTCTTC. This translates into CASSLAGEQFF.

This clone appeared a few times. This chain connects TRBV28 to TRBJ2-7; 7 nucleotides line up with TRBD2. J was trimmed by 3 bases and V by 3 bases; bases with no gene match: 8. This CDR3 comprises 15 residues. The V gene's germline CDR1 is MDHEN and CDR2 SYDVKM. The chain's CDR3 is CASSLPSGTYYEQYF. CDR3 nucleotides: TGTGCCAGCAGTTTGCCCAGCGGGACGTACTACGAGCAGTACTTC.

A word on this clone: Other DNA variants within this sample encode the same CDR3. This chain connects TRBV11-2 to TRBJ2-5; D is ambiguous. The germline V and J ends were trimmed by 5 bases and 2 bases, with 3 bases remaining between them. Germline V gene sequence: CDR1 SGHAT, CDR2 FQNNGV. The CDR3 runs to 11 residues. The CDR3 DNA follows: TGTGCCAGCAGCCTACAAGAGACCCAGTACTTC. Protein product: CASSLQETQYF.

This clone appeared a few times. This chain uses TRBV30 with TRBJ1-1; D is ambiguous. This CDR3 is 14 amino acids long. V was clipped by 4 bases and J by 7 bases, with 19 bases between them. Germline V CDR1 and CDR2: GTSNPN, SVGIG (reference sequence). The CDR3 region has the DNA TGTGCCTGGAACCCAGGCCGAGGGAGGAATGAAGCTTTCTTT. Translation gives CAWNPGRGRNEAFF.

The genes are TRBV29-1 and TRBJ1-2, with TRBD1 matching over 8 bases. From germline, CDR1 is SQVTM and CDR2 ANQGSEA. CDR3 length: 13 residues. V dropped 2 bases and J dropped 8; count of bases not matched to a gene: 7. The CDR3 sequence is CSVENDRGSGYTF. The CDR3 nucleotides read TGCAGCGTTGAAAACGACAGGGGAAGCGGCTACACCTTC.

This rearrangement joins TRBV29-1 to TRBJ2-7; D uncertain. Germline V gene lookup returns CDR1 SQVTM and CDR2 ANQGSEA. This CDR3 comprises 11 residues. V lost 3 bases and J 2 bases, leaving 5 bases between the germline ends. CDR3 amino acids: CSVDNTYEQYF. CDR3 nucleotide sequence: TGCAGCGTTGATAACACCTACGAGCAGTACTTC.

This clone occurred a few times. The sample has other DNA sequences that encode this CDR3 too. V and J are TRBV7-9 and TRBJ2-7; TRBD1 is a possible D gene (6 bases). The CDR3 runs to 14 residues. Germline V gene lookup returns CDR1 SEHNR and CDR2 FQNEAQ (reference sequence). The V and J ends lost 1 base and 3 bases respectively, with 10 bases between them. The CDR3 nucleotides read TGTGCCAGCAGCTTAGGTCAGGGGTTCTACGAGCAGTACTTC. It is translated as CASSLGQGFYEQYF.

The chain uses TRBV30 and TRBJ2-1; TRBD1 agrees at 7 bases. This CDR3 spans 16 amino acids. The V gene's germline CDR1 is GTSNPN and CDR2 SVGIG (reference sequence). Trimming at V came to 0 bases and at J to 14 bases, leaving 19 bases not matched to a gene. CDR3 DNA sequence: TGTGCCTGGAGTGTATCGGTGGACAGGCTTAATCGGGGCGAGTTCTTC. Protein: CAWSVSVDRLNRGEFF.